These T cell receptor beta chains were read from a single sample in a study of human versus mouse CDR3 diversity and MHC coevolution. The table came from immunoSEQ multiplex PCR; TCRdb's copy has only in-frame clones and leaves some out. The sample yields over 60,000 clones, 85% to 95% seen once. Specimen: naive CD4+ T cells from blood. These receptors all stem from a person between 25 and 70 years old in good health. CDR3s include the opening cysteine and the closing phenylalanine or tryptophan. D genes are given only for firm matches. The size of a clone is reported for some rows only, either as once, few or many, or as a class for expanded clones.

>TRBV7-8|NA|16|TRBJ2-7|TRBD2
TGTGCCAGCAGCTTGGCACGCAGCGGGGGGGCGGGTGAGCAGTACTTC
CASSLARSGGAGEQYF
>TRBV28|few|15|TRBJ1-3|NA
TGTGCCAGCAGTTTAACTCAGGCGAAAGGAAACACCATATATTTT
CASSLTQAKGNTIYF
>TRBV6-1|NA|12|TRBJ2-5|NA
TGTGCCAGCAGTGAACGCGGAGAGACCCAGTACTTC
CASSERGETQYF
>TRBV10-1|NA|13|TRBJ2-7|TRBD2
TGCGCCAGTTTAGCGGGAGGGCCCTACGAGCAGTACTTC
CASLAGGPYEQYF
>TRBV7-9|NA|15|TRBJ2-1|NA
TGTGCCAGCAGTTCACCAGGGGTCTCCTACAATGAGCAGTTCTTC
CASSSPGVSYNEQFF
>TRBV30|NA|14|TRBJ2-3|NA
TGTGCCTGGGAACTGAGAGGTAGCACAGATACGCAGTATTTT
CAWELRGSTDTQYF
>TRBV5-1|NA|16|TRBJ2-1|TRBD2
TGCGCCAGCAGCTCCCGACTAGCGGGAGGGCACAATGAGCAGTTCTTC
CASSSRLAGGHNEQFF
>TRBV2|NA|13|TRBJ1-1|NA
TGTGCCAGCATCGGCGGGGAGGGCACTGAAGCTTTCTTT
CASIGGEGTEAFF
>TRBV29-1|NA|11|TRBJ1-1|NA
TGCAGCGTTGGACGGGGAGGGGAAGCTTTCTTT
CSVGRGGEAFF
>TRBV27|once|14|TRBJ2-3|TRBD2
TGTGCCAGCAGTTCCGAGCGGGGAACAGATACGCAGTATTTT
CASSSERGTDTQYF
>TRBV19|NA|13|TRBJ1-4|NA
TGTGCCACCAGTGAGGCGACTAATGAAAAACTGTTTTTT
CATSEATNEKLFF
>TRBV5-1|NA|15|TRBJ1-1|TRBD1
TGCGCCAGCAGCCCGGGACAGGGTCTGTTAACTGAAGCTTTCTTT
CASSPGQGLLTEAFF
>TRBV5-1|once|13|TRBJ2-1|NA
TGCGCCAGCAGCACAGGACAGATCAATGAGCAGTTCTTC
CASSTGQINEQFF
>TRBV29-1|NA|14|TRBJ2-3|NA
TGCAGCGTTCTGCGAAGCGAGAGCACAGATACGCAGTATTTT
CSVLRSESTDTQYF
>TRBV5-1|NA|15|TRBJ2-3|TRBD2
TGCGCCAGCAGCGTGGTAGCGGGAGCCCCAGATACGCAGTATTTT
CASSVVAGAPDTQYF
>TRBV25-1|NA|16|TRBJ1-2|TRBD1
TGTGCCAGCAGTGAATCTCTCGGACAGGGGGTAGATGGCTACACCTTC
CASSESLGQGVDGYTF
>TRBV6-5|NA|15|TRBJ2-2|TRBD2
TGTACCTGCGGGCGGACTAGCGGCGCACCCGGGGAGCTGTTTTTT
CTCGRTSGAPGELFF
>TRBV14|NA|14|TRBJ1-6|NA
TGTGCCAGCAGCCTCGGGGGTGATAATTCACCCCTCCACTTT
CASSLGGDNSPLHF
>TRBV4-1|NA|16|TRBJ2-3|NA
TGCGCCAGCAGCCAAGTATCGAGCCCTCGCACAGATACGCAGTATTTT
CASSQVSSPRTDTQYF
>TRBV30|NA|14|TRBJ1-2|NA
TGTGCCTGGAGCCCCGGGTCCCACCCTAGCGGCTACACCTTC
CAWSPGSHPSGYTF
>TRBV5-1|NA|15|TRBJ1-1|TRBD1
TGCGCCAGCAGCTCGGACAGGGGGGTGAACACTGAAGCTTTCTTT
CASSSDRGVNTEAFF
>TRBV6-1|NA|14|TRBJ1-4|NA
TGTGCCAGCAGAGGACTGTTTGGCGATGAAAAACTGTTTTTT
CASRGLFGDEKLFF
>TRBV2|NA|14|TRBJ1-2|NA
TGTGCCAGCAGCTCTTCCCGGTCCCTCTATGGCTACACCTTC
CASSSSRSLYGYTF
>TRBV28|NA|13|TRBJ1-2|NA
TGTGCCAGCAGCCCCCCAGGGGTCTATGGCTACACCTTC
CASSPPGVYGYTF
>TRBV4-2|NA|18|TRBJ1-6|TRBD1
TGTGCCAGCAGCCAAGAATCCGGGACAGGGGGGGTAACATCACCCCTCCACTTT
CASSQESGTGGVTSPLHF
>TRBV6-5|NA|14|TRBJ2-3|NA
TGTGCCAGCAGTCGGCGGGACCACACAGATACGCAGTATTTT
CASSRRDHTDTQYF
>TRBV4-2|NA|15|TRBJ1-4|NA
TGTGCCAGCAGCCAAGACAGGGTGGCTAATGAAAAACTGTTTTTT
CASSQDRVANEKLFF
>TRBV19|NA|14|TRBJ2-1|TRBD2
TGTGCCAGTAGTTCCTCTAGCGGGAGGAATGAGCAGTTCTTC
CASSSSSGRNEQFF
>TRBV10-3|NA|13|TRBJ1-2|TRBD1
TGTGCCATCAGTGGACAGGGGGCTTCTGGCTACACCTTC
CAISGQGASGYTF
>TRBV7-6|NA|17|TRBJ1-6|TRBD1
TGTGCCAGCAGCTTAGCGAGGAGCAGGACAGGGGGCTCACCCCTCCACTTT
CASSLARSRTGGSPLHF
>TRBV5-1|NA|12|TRBJ1-5|NA
TGCGCCAGCAGCTTTAAATTTCAGCCCCAGCATTTT
CASSFKFQPQHF
>TRBV4-1|NA|15|TRBJ1-5|NA
TGCGCCAGCAGCCAAGGTAGTGGGAGTTGGGAGCCCCAGCATTTT
CASSQGSGSWEPQHF
>TRBV7-9|NA|13|TRBJ2-5|NA
TGTGCCAGCAGCCACGGGGGAGAAGAGACCCAGTACTTC
CASSHGGEETQYF
>TRBV27|NA|15|TRBJ1-6|NA
TGTGCCAGCAGTCCCCGGACAGTTAATAATTCACCCCTCCACTTT
CASSPRTVNNSPLHF
>TRBV30|NA|14|TRBJ1-1|NA
TGTGCCTGGAGTGTATCCGTTATGAACACTGAAGCTTTCTTT
CAWSVSVMNTEAFF
>TRBV6-1|NA|15|TRBJ2-5|NA
TGTGCCAGCAGTACCGGGACACCCCTCGTGGAGACCCAGTACTTC
CASSTGTPLVETQYF
>TRBV4-1|NA|18|TRBJ2-7|TRBD2
TGCGCCAGCAGCCAAGTCTGGTCGGGCGGGGGAAGCTCCTACGAGCAGTACTTC
CASSQVWSGGGSSYEQYF
>TRBV18|NA|19|TRBJ2-3|TRBD2
TGTGCCAGCTCACCACGCGTGCTAGCGGGGGGACGTCCCACAGATACGCAGTATTTT
CASSPRVLAGGRPTDTQYF
>TRBV6-5|NA|15|TRBJ1-4|TRBD1
TGTGCCAGCAGGCGATCGGGACAGGATACTGAAAAACTGTTTTTT
CASRRSGQDTEKLFF
>TRBV28|NA|16|TRBJ1-5|TRBD1
TGTGCCAGCAGTCACGCCGGGACAGCGAGCAATCAGCCCCAGCATTTT
CASSHAGTASNQPQHF
>TRBV6-1|once|15|TRBJ1-1|NA
TGTGCCAGCAGTACCGGAGACAGGATGAACACTGAAGCTTTCTTT
CASSTGDRMNTEAFF
>TRBV7-9|once|16|TRBJ2-7|NA
TGTGCCAGCAGCTTAGTCACAGGGCGAGGGTCCTACGAGCAGTACTTC
CASSLVTGRGSYEQYF
>TRBV11-3|NA|12|TRBJ2-1|NA
TGTGCCAGCAGCTTAGCCCGGGGTGAGCAGTTCTTC
CASSLARGEQFF
>TRBV4-1|NA|17|TRBJ1-6|TRBD1
TGCGCCAGCAGCCAAGATTCGGGACAGAGCTATAATTCACCCCTCCACTTT
CASSQDSGQSYNSPLHF
>TRBV28|NA|16|TRBJ2-1|NA
TGTGCCAGCAGTCCTCTAGAATTCGACTCCTACAATGAGCAGTTCTTC
CASSPLEFDSYNEQFF
>TRBV14|NA|16|TRBJ2-5|TRBD2
TGTGCCAGCAGCGGACTAGCGGGGGGGTTCCAAGAGACCCAGTACTTC
CASSGLAGGFQETQYF
>TRBV10-3|few|13|TRBJ2-5|NA
TGTGCCATCAGTGACGGAGTAACAGAGACCCAGTACTTC
CAISDGVTETQYF
>TRBV19|few|14|TRBJ1-5|NA
TGTGCCAGTTACGACGCCGGAGGCAATCAGCCCCAGCATTTT
CASYDAGGNQPQHF
>TRBV27|NA|15|TRBJ2-7|NA
TGTGCCAGCAGTTTAAAAAATTTGATCGCAGGCGAGCAGTACTTC
CASSLKNLIAGEQYF
>TRBV19|NA|15|TRBJ2-1|TRBD2
TGTGCCAGTAGTAGCGGGAGGCCCATCGTGAATGAGCAGTTCTTC
CASSSGRPIVNEQFF
>TRBV4-2|NA|14|TRBJ2-3|NA
TGTGCCACCGGAGAAGACAGGAGCACAGATACGCAGTATTTT
CATGEDRSTDTQYF
>TRBV10-2|few|11|TRBJ1-5|NA
TGCGCCAGTGCCGAGGGTGGGCCCCAGCATTTT
CASAEGGPQHF
>TRBV5-8|NA|19|TRBJ1-1|NA
TGTGCCAGCAGTCTTTGGAGCGGAGATCGTCGGACCATGAACACTGAAGCTTTCTTT
CASSLWSGDRRTMNTEAFF
>TRBV6-5|NA|13|TRBJ2-7|TRBD2
TGTGCCAGCGGACTAGCGGGAGTGGCCGAGCAGTACTTC
CASGLAGVAEQYF
>TRBV10-1|NA|15|TRBJ1-5|NA
TGCGCCAGCAGTGGGGCACCATCGGGGAATCAGCCCCAGCATTTT
CASSGAPSGNQPQHF
>TRBV10-3|NA|14|TRBJ1-6|TRBD1
TGTGCCATCAGCGGACAGGGGCCTGATTCACCCCTCCACTTT
CAISGQGPDSPLHF
>TRBV10-3|NA|13|TRBJ2-7|NA
TGTGCCATCAGTGAGACAGTAACCTACGAGCAGTACTTC
CAISETVTYEQYF
>TRBV7-9|NA|15|TRBJ2-5|TRBD2
TGTGCCAGCAGCTTCGGGTCAGGGACTACGGAGACCCAGTACTTC
CASSFGSGTTETQYF
>TRBV4-1|NA|16|TRBJ1-2|TRBD1
TGCGCCAGCAGCCAAGAAGCGGGACAGGGGATTGGGGGCTACACCTTC
CASSQEAGQGIGGYTF
>TRBV6-4|NA|14|TRBJ2-3|TRBD2
TGTGCCAGCAGCCTAGCGGGAGGCACAGATACGCAGTATTTT
CASSLAGGTDTQYF